The clone carrying this T cell receptor (beta chain) was observed a few times. TCRdb ran MiXCR on the 5' RACE reads and lists one entry per CDR3 protein. The sample holds tens of thousands of distinct CDR3 sequences; around 26% are singletons and the top ten take around 56%. The data were obtained in a study of CD8 T cells in ankylosing spondylitis. The sample consisted of blood, either unsorted or a sorted T cell fraction (not recorded which). This TCR came from a male donor with ankylosing spondylitis or in good health (not recorded which).

CDR3: CASSAPSGNTIYF. CDR3 bases: TGTGCCAGCAGCGCCCCGTCTGGAAACACCATATATTTT. The chain employs TRBV9 and TRBJ1-3; D is unresolved. The CDR3 consists of 13 residues. Germline CDR1 SGDLS, CDR2 YYNGEE. V was trimmed by 3 bases and J by 1 base, leaving 5 bases between them.